The rows below give T cell receptor beta chains drawn from one sample of a study of OX40 agonist ivuxolimab in advanced cancers. Clones were read by immunoSEQ multiplex PCR, and TCRdb kept only the in-frame ones, dropping some. The data show tens of thousands of clones, around nine tenths seen once. Sequenced material: CD4+ or CD8+ T cells sorted from blood, taken in a trial of the OX40 agonist ivuxolimab. The receptors were gathered from an adult with an advanced solid tumor such as melanoma, head and neck, liver or kidney cancer. Both conserved end residues are part of each CDR3. Each record gives: CDR3 length, V gene, J gene, clone size, D gene, CDR3 protein, CDR3 DNA. A D gene is named only where the DNA matches it firmly. A row's size may be missing; if present it is once, few, many or a size class.

cdr3_length: 15; v_call: TRBV10-3; j_call: TRBJ2-5; clone_size: NA; d_call: NA; cdr3_aa: CATGRGSNGPETQYF; cdr3_nt: TGTGCCACCGGTCGGGGTTCCAACGGACCAGAGACCCAGTACTTC
cdr3_length: 13; v_call: TRBV5-8; j_call: TRBJ2-7; clone_size: NA; d_call: NA; cdr3_aa: CASSQRDTYEQYF; cdr3_nt: TGTGCCAGCAGCCAAAGGGACACCTACGAGCAGTACTTC
cdr3_length: 16; v_call: TRBV7-9; j_call: TRBJ1-5; clone_size: once; d_call: NA; cdr3_aa: CASSSGRTGAYQPQHF; cdr3_nt: TGTGCCAGCAGCTCTGGACGTACGGGGGCGTATCAGCCCCAGCATTTT
cdr3_length: 15; v_call: TRBV4-2; j_call: TRBJ2-3; clone_size: once; d_call: NA; cdr3_aa: CASSQAGVGTDTQYF; cdr3_nt: TGTGCCAGCAGCCAAGCAGGCGTTGGCACAGATACGCAGTATTTT
cdr3_length: 14; v_call: TRBV30; j_call: TRBJ2-7; clone_size: NA; d_call: NA; cdr3_aa: CAWAPGTAIYEQYF; cdr3_nt: TGTGCCTGGGCCCCTGGGACTGCTATCTACGAGCAGTACTTC
cdr3_length: 13; v_call: TRBV27; j_call: TRBJ1-5; clone_size: NA; d_call: NA; cdr3_aa: CASSLMGTQPQHF; cdr3_nt: TGTGCCAGCAGTTTAATGGGTACTCAGCCCCAGCATTTT
cdr3_length: 14; v_call: TRBV2; j_call: TRBJ2-5; clone_size: NA; d_call: TRBD2; cdr3_aa: CASNIAGMKETQYF; cdr3_nt: TGTGCCAGCAATATAGCGGGAATGAAGGAGACCCAGTACTTC
cdr3_length: 13; v_call: TRBV25-1; j_call: TRBJ1-5; clone_size: NA; d_call: TRBD1; cdr3_aa: CASSETGAQPQHF; cdr3_nt: TGTGCCAGCAGTGAGACAGGGGCTCAGCCCCAGCATTTT
cdr3_length: 14; v_call: TRBV7-7; j_call: TRBJ2-5; clone_size: NA; d_call: TRBD1; cdr3_aa: CASSPGTGGETQYF; cdr3_nt: TGTGCTAGCAGCCCCGGGACAGGGGGGGAGACCCAGTACTTC
cdr3_length: 15; v_call: TRBV7-2; j_call: TRBJ2-2; clone_size: NA; d_call: NA; cdr3_aa: CASSFLGTNTGELFF; cdr3_nt: TGTGCCAGCAGCTTCCTCGGGACGAACACCGGGGAGCTGTTTTTT
cdr3_length: 12; v_call: TRBV5-1; j_call: TRBJ2-7; clone_size: NA; d_call: NA; cdr3_aa: CASSFSRGEQYF; cdr3_nt: TGCGCCAGCAGCTTCTCGAGGGGCGAGCAGTACTTC
cdr3_length: 15; v_call: TRBV5-1; j_call: TRBJ1-4; clone_size: NA; d_call: NA; cdr3_aa: CASSPGTTGGEKLFF; cdr3_nt: TGCGCCAGCAGCCCCGGGACAACTGGGGGTGAAAAACTGTTTTTT
cdr3_length: 15; v_call: TRBV7-2; j_call: TRBJ2-7; clone_size: NA; d_call: TRBD1; cdr3_aa: CASSLGQGPYYEQYF; cdr3_nt: TGTGCCAGCAGCCTTGGACAGGGCCCTTACTACGAGCAGTACTTC
cdr3_length: 18; v_call: TRBV7-9; j_call: TRBJ2-6; clone_size: NA; d_call: TRBD1; cdr3_aa: CASSLAGTGVSGANVLTF; cdr3_nt: TGTGCCAGCAGCTTAGCTGGGACAGGGGTCTCTGGGGCCAACGTCCTGACTTTC
cdr3_length: 13; v_call: TRBV11-2; j_call: TRBJ1-1; clone_size: NA; d_call: NA; cdr3_aa: CASSISKNTEAFF; cdr3_nt: TGTGCCAGCAGTATTTCAAAGAACACTGAAGCTTTCTTT
cdr3_length: 12; v_call: TRBV9; j_call: TRBJ2-1; clone_size: NA; d_call: TRBD1; cdr3_aa: CASNRQGNEQFF; cdr3_nt: TGTGCCAGCAACAGACAGGGAAATGAGCAGTTCTTC
cdr3_length: 15; v_call: TRBV4-2; j_call: TRBJ2-5; clone_size: once; d_call: TRBD2; cdr3_aa: CASSQGERERETQYF; cdr3_nt: TGTGCCAGCAGCCAAGGGGAGCGGGAGAGGGAGACCCAGTACTTC
cdr3_length: 14; v_call: TRBV30; j_call: TRBJ2-1; clone_size: NA; d_call: TRBD2; cdr3_aa: CAWRGTSGNNEQFF; cdr3_nt: TGTGCCTGGCGAGGGACTAGCGGGAACAATGAGCAGTTCTTC
cdr3_length: 14; v_call: TRBV7-9; j_call: TRBJ2-5; clone_size: NA; d_call: NA; cdr3_aa: CASSPVVVRETQYF; cdr3_nt: TGTGCCAGCAGCCCAGTGGTGGTGAGAGAGACCCAGTACTTC
cdr3_length: 15; v_call: TRBV2; j_call: TRBJ2-7; clone_size: NA; d_call: TRBD2; cdr3_aa: CASSAGTSGLYEQYF; cdr3_nt: TGTGCCAGCAGTGCCGGGACTAGCGGGTTGTACGAGCAGTACTTC
cdr3_length: 14; v_call: TRBV4-3; j_call: TRBJ1-5; clone_size: NA; d_call: NA; cdr3_aa: CASSQERGNQPQHF; cdr3_nt: TGCGCCAGCAGCCAAGAGCGCGGCAATCAGCCCCAGCATTTT
cdr3_length: 14; v_call: TRBV29-1; j_call: TRBJ2-7; clone_size: NA; d_call: NA; cdr3_aa: CSVVFGSGGYEQYF; cdr3_nt: TGCAGCGTTGTCTTCGGGTCAGGGGGGTACGAGCAGTACTTC
cdr3_length: 14; v_call: TRBV18; j_call: TRBJ2-7; clone_size: NA; d_call: TRBD1; cdr3_aa: CASSAGTGTYEQYF; cdr3_nt: TGTGCCAGCTCAGCCGGGACAGGGACCTACGAGCAGTACTTC
cdr3_length: 14; v_call: TRBV5-4; j_call: TRBJ1-1; clone_size: NA; d_call: NA; cdr3_aa: CASRAGPGNTEAFF; cdr3_nt: TGTGCCAGCAGGGCGGGCCCTGGGAACACTGAAGCTTTCTTT
cdr3_length: 19; v_call: TRBV28; j_call: TRBJ1-5; clone_size: NA; d_call: NA; cdr3_aa: CASSLSAGQGLGGNQPQHF; cdr3_nt: TGTGCCAGCAGTTTATCGGCCGGGCAGGGACTAGGAGGCAATCAGCCCCAGCATTTT
cdr3_length: 16; v_call: TRBV5-1; j_call: TRBJ2-2; clone_size: NA; d_call: NA; cdr3_aa: CASSLGNSGRSGELFF; cdr3_nt: TGCGCCAGCAGCTTGGGGAATAGCGGTAGATCCGGGGAGCTGTTTTTT
cdr3_length: 14; v_call: TRBV11-2; j_call: TRBJ2-2; clone_size: NA; d_call: NA; cdr3_aa: CASSPRTPPGELFF; cdr3_nt: TGTGCCAGCAGCCCCCGGACCCCACCCGGGGAGCTGTTTTTT